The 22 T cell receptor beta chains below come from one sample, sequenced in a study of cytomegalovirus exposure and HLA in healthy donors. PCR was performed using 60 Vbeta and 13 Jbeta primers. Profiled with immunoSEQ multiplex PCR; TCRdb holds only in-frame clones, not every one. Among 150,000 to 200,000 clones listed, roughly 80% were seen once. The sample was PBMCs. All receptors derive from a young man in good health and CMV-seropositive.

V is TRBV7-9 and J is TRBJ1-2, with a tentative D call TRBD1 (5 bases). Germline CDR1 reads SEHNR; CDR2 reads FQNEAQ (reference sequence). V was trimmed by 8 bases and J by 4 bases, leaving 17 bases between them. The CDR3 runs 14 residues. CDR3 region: CASERETGAYGYTF. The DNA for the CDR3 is TGTGCCAGCGAACGCGAAACAGGCGCCTATGGCTACACCTTC.

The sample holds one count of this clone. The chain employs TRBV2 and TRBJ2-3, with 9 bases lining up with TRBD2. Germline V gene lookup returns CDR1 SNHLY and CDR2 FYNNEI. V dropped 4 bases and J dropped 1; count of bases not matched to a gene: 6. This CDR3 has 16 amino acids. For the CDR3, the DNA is TGTGCCAGCAGTGGACTAGCGGTAGGACGCACAGATACGCAGTATTTT. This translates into CASSGLAVGRTDTQYF.

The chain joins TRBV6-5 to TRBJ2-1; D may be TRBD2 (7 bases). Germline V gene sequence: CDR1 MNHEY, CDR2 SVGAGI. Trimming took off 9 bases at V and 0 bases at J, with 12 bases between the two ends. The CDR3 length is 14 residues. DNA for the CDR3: TGTGCCAGTACACGGGGGGCCTCCTACAATGAGCAGTTCTTC. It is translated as CASTRGASYNEQFF.

CDR3 region: CATDRMGETQYF. The CDR3 DNA reads TGTGCCACCGACAGAATGGGGGAGACCCAGTACTTC. The chain joins TRBV28 to TRBJ2-5; possible D gene TRBD1, 5 bases. This CDR3 spans 12 amino acids. Germline CDR1 MDHEN, CDR2 SYDVKM. Trimming stripped 10 bases from V and 5 bases from J, with 14 bases between.

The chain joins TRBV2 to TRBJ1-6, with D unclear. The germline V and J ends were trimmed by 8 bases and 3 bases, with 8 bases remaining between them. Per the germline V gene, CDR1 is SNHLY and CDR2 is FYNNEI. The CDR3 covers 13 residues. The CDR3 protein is CASGPNYNSPLHF. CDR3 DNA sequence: TGTGCCAGCGGGCCTAACTATAATTCACCCCTCCACTTT. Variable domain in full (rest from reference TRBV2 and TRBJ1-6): EPEVTQTPSHQVTQMGQEVILRCVPISNHLYFYWYRQILGQKVEFLVSFYNNEISEKSEIFDDQFSVERPDGSNFTLKIRSTKLEDSAMYFCASGPNYNSPLHFGNGTRLTVT.

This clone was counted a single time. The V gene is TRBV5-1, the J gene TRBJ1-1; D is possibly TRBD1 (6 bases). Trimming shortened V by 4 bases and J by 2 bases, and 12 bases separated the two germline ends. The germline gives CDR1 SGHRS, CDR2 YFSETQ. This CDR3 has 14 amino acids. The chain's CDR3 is CASSPDRINTEAFF. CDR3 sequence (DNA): TGCGCCAGCAGCCCTGACAGGATAAACACTGAAGCTTTCTTT. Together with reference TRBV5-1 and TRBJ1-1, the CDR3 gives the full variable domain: KAGVTQTPRYLIKTRGQQVTLSCSPISGHRSVSWYQQTPGQGLQFLFEYFSETQRNKGNFPGRFSGRQFSNSRSEMNVSTLELGDSALYLCASSPDRINTEAFFGQGTRLTVV.

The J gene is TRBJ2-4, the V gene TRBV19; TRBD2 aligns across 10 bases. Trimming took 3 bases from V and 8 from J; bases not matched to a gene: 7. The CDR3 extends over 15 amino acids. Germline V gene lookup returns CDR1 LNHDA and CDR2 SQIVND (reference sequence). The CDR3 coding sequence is TGTGCCAGTAGTATTGGGAGCGGGGGGGCTTACATTCAGTACTTC. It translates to CASSIGSGGAYIQYF.

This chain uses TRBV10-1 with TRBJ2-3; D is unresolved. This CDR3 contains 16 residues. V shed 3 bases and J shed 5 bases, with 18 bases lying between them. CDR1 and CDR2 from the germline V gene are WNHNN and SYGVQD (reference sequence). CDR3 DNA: TGCGCCAGCAGTGACCCACTGCACGGGTCTGGAGATACGCAGTATTTT. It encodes CASSDPLHGSGDTQYF.

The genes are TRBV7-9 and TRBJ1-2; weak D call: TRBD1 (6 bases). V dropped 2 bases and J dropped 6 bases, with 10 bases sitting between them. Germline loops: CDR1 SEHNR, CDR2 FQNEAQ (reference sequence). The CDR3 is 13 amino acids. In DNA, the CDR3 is TGTGCCAGCAGCTTAATCCAGGGGCATGGCTACACCTTC. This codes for CASSLIQGHGYTF.

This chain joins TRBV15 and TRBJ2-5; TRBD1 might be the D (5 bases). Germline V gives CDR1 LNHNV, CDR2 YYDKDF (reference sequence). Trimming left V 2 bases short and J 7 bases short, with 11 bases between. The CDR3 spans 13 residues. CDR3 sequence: CATSRQGTGTQYF. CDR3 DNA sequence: TGTGCCACCAGCAGACAGGGCACGGGGACCCAGTACTTC.

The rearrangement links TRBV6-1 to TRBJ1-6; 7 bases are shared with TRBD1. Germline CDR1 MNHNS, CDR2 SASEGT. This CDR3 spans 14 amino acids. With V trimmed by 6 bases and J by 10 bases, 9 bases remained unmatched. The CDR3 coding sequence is TGTGCCAGCAGAACAGGGGTAACCATCTCACCCCTCCACTTT. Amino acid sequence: CASRTGVTISPLHF.

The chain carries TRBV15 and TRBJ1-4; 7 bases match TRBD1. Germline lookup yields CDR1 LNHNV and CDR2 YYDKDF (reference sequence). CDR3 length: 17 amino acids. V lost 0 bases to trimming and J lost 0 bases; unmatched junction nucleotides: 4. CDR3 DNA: TGTGCCACCAGCAGAGATCTTGGGACAGCAACTAATGAAAAACTGTTTTTT. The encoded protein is CATSRDLGTATNEKLFF. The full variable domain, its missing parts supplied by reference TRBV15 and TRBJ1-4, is DAMVIQNPRYQVTQFGKPVTLSCSQTLNHNVMYWYQQKSSQAPKLLFHYYDKDFNNEADTPDNFQSRRPNTSFCFLDIRSPGLGDTAMYLCATSRDLGTATNEKLFFGSGTQLSVL.

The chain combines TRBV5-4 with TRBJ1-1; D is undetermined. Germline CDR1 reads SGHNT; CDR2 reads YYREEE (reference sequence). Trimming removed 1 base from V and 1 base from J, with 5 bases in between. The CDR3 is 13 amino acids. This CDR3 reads CASSLTENTEAFF. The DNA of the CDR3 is TGTGCCAGCAGCTTGACAGAGAACACTGAAGCTTTCTTT.

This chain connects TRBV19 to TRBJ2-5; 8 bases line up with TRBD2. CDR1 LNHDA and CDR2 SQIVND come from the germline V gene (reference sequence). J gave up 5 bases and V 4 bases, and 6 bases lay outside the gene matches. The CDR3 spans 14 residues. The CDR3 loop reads CASSTSGGRETQYF. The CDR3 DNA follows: TGTGCCAGTAGTACTTCGGGGGGGCGGGAGACCCAGTACTTC.

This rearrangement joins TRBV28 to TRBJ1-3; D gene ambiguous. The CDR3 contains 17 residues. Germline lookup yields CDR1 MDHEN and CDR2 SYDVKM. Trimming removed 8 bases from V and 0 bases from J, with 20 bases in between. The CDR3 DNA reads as TGTGCCAGCGCGCCTTATGTGGGCTCCAGCTCTGGAAACACCATATATTTT. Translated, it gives CASAPYVGSSSGNTIYF.

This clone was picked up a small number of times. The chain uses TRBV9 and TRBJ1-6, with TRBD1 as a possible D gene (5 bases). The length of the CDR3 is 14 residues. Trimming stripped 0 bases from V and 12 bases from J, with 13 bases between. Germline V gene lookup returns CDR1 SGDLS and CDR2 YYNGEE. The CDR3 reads CASSVEPGKGPLHF. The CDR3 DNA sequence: TGTGCCAGCAGCGTAGAGCCAGGGAAGGGACCCCTCCACTTT.

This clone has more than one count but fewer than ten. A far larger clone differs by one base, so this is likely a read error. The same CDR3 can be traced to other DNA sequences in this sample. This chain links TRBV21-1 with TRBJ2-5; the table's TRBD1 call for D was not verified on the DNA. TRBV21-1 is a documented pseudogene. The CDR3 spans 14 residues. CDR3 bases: TGTGCTAGCAGCACCCAGGGGCGCCAAGAGACCCAGTACTTC. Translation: CASSTQGRQETQYF.

The CDR3 spells CASSLGLPGGNEQYF. Here the CDR3 DNA reads TGTGCCAGCAGCTTAGGACTGCCTGGTGGTAACGAGCAGTACTTC. The chain carries TRBV7-6 and TRBJ2-7; D is unclear. V lost 1 base and J 5 bases, leaving 15 bases between the germline ends. The length of the CDR3 is 15 residues. Germline V lookup: CDR1 SGHVS, CDR2 FNYEAQ.

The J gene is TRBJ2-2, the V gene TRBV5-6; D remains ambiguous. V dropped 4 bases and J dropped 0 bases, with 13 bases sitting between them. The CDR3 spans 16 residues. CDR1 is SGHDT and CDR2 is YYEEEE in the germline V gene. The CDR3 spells CASSGPSAANTGELFF. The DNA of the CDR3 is TGTGCCAGCAGCGGTCCGTCTGCGGCGAACACCGGGGAGCTGTTTTTT. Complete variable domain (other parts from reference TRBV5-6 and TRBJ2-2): DAGVTQSPTHLIKTRGQQVTLRCSPKSGHDTVSWYQQALGQGPQFIFQYYEEEERQRGNFPDRFSGHQFPNYSSELNVNALLLGDSALYLCASSGPSAANTGELFFGEGSRLTVL.

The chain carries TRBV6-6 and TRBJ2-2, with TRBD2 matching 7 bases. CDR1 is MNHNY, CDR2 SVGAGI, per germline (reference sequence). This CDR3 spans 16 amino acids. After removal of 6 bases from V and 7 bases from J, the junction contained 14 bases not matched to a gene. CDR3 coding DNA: TGTGCCAGCAGCCCCATTCTTAGCGGGCCGAACGGGGAGCTGTTTTTT. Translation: CASSPILSGPNGELFF.

CDR3 sequence: CASYLGGPNYGYTF. The CDR3 DNA is TGTGCCAGCTACCTAGGGGGCCCTAACTATGGCTACACCTTC. V usage is TRBV6-5 and J usage is TRBJ1-2; 7 nucleotides line up with TRBD1. The J segment lost 0 bases and the V segment lost 8 bases, leaving 6 bases of the junction unmatched. CDR1 and CDR2 (germline): MNHEY, SVGAGI. The CDR3 has 14 amino acids.

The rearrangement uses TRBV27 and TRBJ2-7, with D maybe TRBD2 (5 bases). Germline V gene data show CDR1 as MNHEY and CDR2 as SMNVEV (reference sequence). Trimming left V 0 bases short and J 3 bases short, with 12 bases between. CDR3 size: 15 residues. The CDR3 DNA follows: TGTGCCAGCAGTTTATCGATTGGGAGTAGCTACGAGCAGTACTTC. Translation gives CASSLSIGSSYEQYF.